Given below is one TCR beta chain in context. Assay used: immunoSEQ multiplex PCR; TCRdb lists only in-frame clones, some missing. This table has more than 20,000 clones, just over 90% appearing once. The source of the sample is a study of control samples from healthy donors and cancer patients. The CDR3 has 14 amino acids. The V end lost 6 bases, the J end lost 4 bases, and 14 bases lay between the germline ends. Germline loops: CDR1 MGHDK, CDR2 SYGVNS. The sample taken for sequencing was PBMCs. This sequence was found in a man in his fifties or sixties with lung cancer. The rearrangement joins TRBV25-1 to TRBJ2-3; D may be TRBD1 (6 bases). The CDR3 nucleotides read TGTGCCAGCAGCCAGGGGATACCCCCAGATACGCAGTATTTT. Its protein is CASSQGIPPDTQYF.